The rows below give T cell receptor beta chains drawn from one sample of a study of healthy donors' naive CD4 and CD8 T cells. From the reads, TCRdb called clonotypes with MiXCR, one entry per CDR3 protein. The data contain 200,000 or so distinct CDR3 sequences, around 80% of them singletons. Sequencing was done on a sample of naive CD4+ and CD8+ T cells sorted from blood, pooled from several donors. The receptors come from a pool of human donors in good health; the sample pools cells from several healthy donors. The CDR3 runs from the conserved cysteine through the conserved F or W. D genes are given only for firm matches. Rows give clone size only sometimes, using once, few, many, or a class for an expanded clone.

j_gene: TRBJ1-1; v_gene: TRBV29-1; abundance: NA; d_gene: NA; CDR3aa: CSVEGVQGGAAFF; CDR3nt: TGCAGCGTTGAAGGTGTGCAGGGAGGGGCAGCTTTCTTT
j_gene: TRBJ1-6; v_gene: TRBV6-5; abundance: NA; d_gene: NA; CDR3aa: CASSYSAGANSPLHF; CDR3nt: TGTGCCAGCAGCTACTCAGCAGGGGCTAATTCACCCCTCCACTTT
j_gene: TRBJ2-1; v_gene: TRBV29-1; abundance: NA; d_gene: TRBD2; CDR3aa: CSELDRREAYNEQFF; CDR3nt: TGCAGCGAACTAGACAGGCGGGAGGCCTACAATGAGCAGTTCTTC
j_gene: TRBJ2-3; v_gene: TRBV29-1; abundance: few; d_gene: NA; CDR3aa: CSVGDGTDTQYF; CDR3nt: TGCAGCGTTGGCGACGGGACAGATACGCAGTATTTT
j_gene: TRBJ2-5; v_gene: TRBV29-1; abundance: few; d_gene: NA; CDR3aa: CSVWIAPGRETQYF; CDR3nt: TGCAGCGTGTGGATAGCCCCGGGGCGGGAGACCCAGTACTTC
j_gene: TRBJ2-1; v_gene: TRBV29-1; abundance: once; d_gene: TRBD2; CDR3aa: CSVPIRAAGATEQFF; CDR3nt: TGCAGCGTCCCAATTCGGGCTGCGGGAGCGACTGAGCAGTTCTTC
j_gene: TRBJ2-5; v_gene: TRBV20-1; abundance: NA; d_gene: NA; CDR3aa: CSARSGQETQYF; CDR3nt: TGCAGTGCTAGATCGGGGCAAGAGACCCAGTACTTC
j_gene: TRBJ2-7; v_gene: TRBV7-2; abundance: few; d_gene: NA; CDR3aa: CASSPARGYEQYF; CDR3nt: TGTGCCAGCAGCCCAGCCAGGGGCTACGAGCAGTACTTC
j_gene: TRBJ2-1; v_gene: TRBV27; abundance: few; d_gene: TRBD2; CDR3aa: CASSLLEVYAGTSGSQEQFF; CDR3nt: TGTGCCAGCAGTTTATTGGAGGTTTACGCCGGGACTAGCGGGAGCCAGGAGCAGTTCTTC
j_gene: TRBJ2-2; v_gene: TRBV27; abundance: NA; d_gene: TRBD2; CDR3aa: CASSLDPGLALNTGELFF; CDR3nt: TGTGCCAGCAGTCTCGATCCGGGACTAGCGTTGAACACCGGGGAGCTGTTTTTT
j_gene: TRBJ1-2; v_gene: TRBV5-1; abundance: NA; d_gene: NA; CDR3aa: CASSAGQSNYGYTF; CDR3nt: TGCGCCAGCAGCGCCGGACAGAGCAACTATGGCTACACCTTC
j_gene: TRBJ2-1; v_gene: TRBV7-6; abundance: NA; d_gene: NA; CDR3aa: CASSLVGGHNEQFF; CDR3nt: TGTGCCAGCAGCTTAGTGGGCGGACACAATGAGCAGTTCTTC
j_gene: TRBJ2-5; v_gene: TRBV14; abundance: NA; d_gene: NA; CDR3aa: CASSQVEGFGETQYF; CDR3nt: TGTGCCAGCAGCCAAGTTGAGGGGTTCGGCGAGACCCAGTACTTC
j_gene: TRBJ2-1; v_gene: TRBV29-1; abundance: few; d_gene: NA; CDR3aa: CSVEPASYNEQFF; CDR3nt: TGCAGCGTTGAGCCAGCTAGCTACAATGAGCAGTTCTTC
j_gene: TRBJ1-1; v_gene: TRBV29-1; abundance: few; d_gene: NA; CDR3aa: CSVEGLNTEAFF; CDR3nt: TGCAGCGTTGAAGGGCTGAACACTGAAGCTTTCTTT
j_gene: TRBJ2-1; v_gene: TRBV5-1; abundance: NA; d_gene: TRBD2; CDR3aa: CASSLGRTSGQSSYNEQFF; CDR3nt: TGCGCCAGCAGCTTGGGACGGACTAGCGGTCAAAGCTCCTACAATGAGCAGTTCTTC